The rows below give T cell receptor beta chains drawn from one sample of a study of OX40 agonist ivuxolimab in advanced cancers. Only in-frame clones appear in the TCRdb table, and some are missing; sequencing was by immunoSEQ multiplex PCR. The sample lists about 77,000 clones; around 83% were seen once. The material sequenced was CD4+ or CD8+ T cells sorted from blood, taken in a trial of the OX40 agonist ivuxolimab. These receptor sequences come from an adult with an advanced solid tumor such as melanoma, head and neck, liver or kidney cancer. Both conserved end residues are trimmed from each CDR3. Each record gives: J gene, V gene, CDR3 length, CDR3 protein.

TRBJ1-1 | TRBV5-4 | 12 | ASSPRGRVTEAF
TRBJ2-7 | TRBV5-8 | 11 | ASRSGVTYEQY
TRBJ1-2 | TRBV19 | 10 | ASSMIQGGYT
TRBJ2-7 | TRBV7-6 | 13 | APVGGQGCFGEQY
TRBJ2-1 | TRBV9 | 13 | ASIRSTGLNNEQF
TRBJ2-7 | TRBV28 | 14 | ASSFAGTSGTYEQY
TRBJ2-7 | TRBV5-4 | 13 | ASSFGGASSYEQY
TRBJ2-2 | TRBV5-5 | 14 | ASSLWLPARPGELF
TRBJ2-2 | TRBV27 | 15 | ASSALTSGTNTGELF
TRBJ2-2 | TRBV27 | 12 | ASSIRGRTGELF
TRBJ2-7 | TRBV7-9 | 15 | ASSSRAPRDGAYEQY
TRBJ1-2 | TRBV19 | 12 | ASSAQEGGYGYT
TRBJ2-5 | TRBV2 | 10 | ASNSYQETQY
TRBJ2-2 | TRBV11-3 | 13 | ASSPRRADTGELF
TRBJ2-2 | TRBV19 | 12 | ASDPSIGYGELF